Below, 20 T cell receptor beta chains from the same sample are listed, as sequenced in a study of T-cell memory formation after mild COVID-19. TCRdb analysed the 5' RACE reads with MiXCR anew, one entry per CDR3 protein. The data contain about 150,000 distinct CDR3 sequences, approximately 14% of them singletons. Sequencing used PBMCs or a T cell subset sorted from them (not recorded which). The receptors were sampled from an adult woman who had mild COVID-19 (a few samples of this study predate the infection). Cell type and time point are not known.

The CDR3 DNA sequence: TGTGCCAGCAGTTTCTGGGGTGAGCAGTTCTTC. It encodes CASSFWGEQFF. The rearrangement joins TRBV12-3 or TRBV12-4 to TRBJ2-1, with unresolved D. V lost 3 bases, J lost 9 bases, and 6 bases lay in between. The CDR3 has 11 residues.

V usage is TRBV12-3 or TRBV12-4 and J usage is TRBJ1-1, with TRBD1 matching 8 bases. There are 14 residues in the CDR3. V lost 9 bases, J lost 0 bases, and 6 bases stayed unmatched. CDR3 in amino acids: CARTRGPLNTEAFF. Written as DNA, the CDR3 is TGTGCCAGAACCAGGGGGCCGCTGAACACTGAAGCTTTCTTT.

The genes are TRBV7-9 and TRBJ2-7; D is perhaps TRBD1 or TRBD2 (5 bases each). Trimming left V 5 bases short and J 7 bases short, with 18 bases between. Germline CDR1 is SEHNR and CDR2 is FQNEAQ (reference sequence). CDR3 length: 14 amino acids. This CDR3 is CASSEPGPLREQYF. The CDR3 DNA sequence: TGTGCCAGCAGCGAACCGGGACCACTCCGGGAGCAGTACTTC.

In its sample, this clonotype was seen a few times. The CDR3 protein is CASSPAQQGTKNIQYF. Here the CDR3 DNA reads TGTGCCAGCAGCCCCGCCCAACAGGGTACCAAAAACATTCAGTACTTC. The V gene is TRBV3-1, the J gene TRBJ2-4; the D gene is possibly TRBD1 (6 bases). Germline CDR1 LGHDT, CDR2 YNNKEL (reference sequence). V shed 4 bases and J shed 2 bases, with 15 bases lying between them. CDR3 length: 16 amino acids. Full variable domain (remainder filled in from reference TRBV3-1 and TRBJ2-4): DTAVSQTPKYLVTQMGNDKSIKCEQNLGHDTMYWYKQDSKKFLKIMFSYNNKELIINETVPNRFSPKSPDKAHLNLHINSLELGDSAVYFCASSPAQQGTKNIQYFGAGTRLSVL.

This clonotype has only a few counts. This rearrangement joins TRBV6-1 to TRBJ1-1; TRBD1 agrees at 8 bases. Per the germline V gene, CDR1 is MNHNS and CDR2 is SASEGT. This CDR3 is 15 amino acids long. J was trimmed by 6 bases and V by 1 base; bases with no gene match: 7. CDR3 residues: CASSEDSGGVAEAFF. CDR3 nucleotide sequence: TGTGCCAGCAGTGAAGATTCAGGGGGCGTAGCTGAAGCTTTCTTT.

This chain joins TRBV12-3 or TRBV12-4 and TRBJ2-7; D assignment may be TRBD1 or TRBD2 (5 bases each). The germline V and J ends were trimmed by 2 bases and 3 bases, with 14 bases remaining between them. This CDR3 is 15 amino acids long. CDR3 loop: CASSLQAGSRYEQYF. CDR3 bases: TGTGCCAGCAGTTTACAGGCAGGGAGTCGCTACGAGCAGTACTTC.

J is TRBJ2-3 and V is TRBV5-1; weak D call: TRBD2 (6 bases). Per the germline V gene, CDR1 is SGHRS and CDR2 is YFSETQ. Trimming shortened V by 4 bases and J by 2 bases, and 14 bases separated the two germline ends. The CDR3 consists of 15 residues. CDR3 in amino acids: CASSKGDLHTDTQYF. The CDR3, as DNA: TGCGCCAGCAGCAAAGGGGACTTACACACAGATACGCAGTATTTT.

This clonotype came up a few times. The chain employs TRBV11-3 and TRBJ2-7; 11 bases agree with TRBD1. The germline gives CDR1 SGHNT, CDR2 YENEEA. The CDR3 covers 14 residues. V dropped 5 bases and J dropped 2; count of bases not matched to a gene: 2. CDR3 sequence: CASSRTGGPYEQYF. Here the CDR3 DNA reads TGTGCCAGCAGCCGGACAGGGGGCCCCTACGAGCAGTACTTC.

The V call is TRBV5-1, the J call TRBJ2-3; D ambiguous. Germline CDR1 SGHRS, CDR2 YFSETQ. Trimming stripped 4 bases from V and 3 bases from J, with 9 bases between. The CDR3 is 13 residues long. The CDR3 nucleotides read TGCGCCAGCAGCCCAGGCGGAACAGATACGCAGTATTTT. The encoded protein is CASSPGGTDTQYF.

This clonotype was seen a few times. The chain carries TRBV5-1 and TRBJ2-2; tentatively, D is TRBD2 (5 bases). V gave up 1 base and J gave up 4 bases, with 11 bases separating them. This CDR3 contains 15 residues. Germline CDR1 reads SGHRS; CDR2 reads YFSETQ. The CDR3 region has the DNA TGCGCCAGCAGCTTGCGAGGGAGTGGCACCGGGGAGCTGTTTTTT. It codes for CASSLRGSGTGELFF.

There are a few counts of this clonotype. The CDR3 bases are TGTGCCAGCAGTTTAGGACCGACCACTGAAGCTTTCTTT. Its protein product is CASSLGPTTEAFF. The rearrangement links TRBV12-3 or TRBV12-4 to TRBJ1-1; D ambiguous. The CDR3 is made up of 13 amino acids. The V and J ends lost 1 base and 4 bases respectively, with 7 bases between them.

This clonotype appeared a few times. The V and J genes are TRBV30 and TRBJ2-7; D is uncertain. The CDR3 has 14 residues. Between the trimmed V and J ends, which lost 0 bases and 6 bases, there was a span of 15 bases. Germline V gene sequence: CDR1 GTSNPN, CDR2 SVGIG (reference sequence). The CDR3 DNA sequence: TGTGCCTGGAGTGTAGGAGCTAGTCCTGGCGAGCAGTACTTC. It is translated as CAWSVGASPGEQYF. The whole variable domain, remainder taken from reference TRBV30 and TRBJ2-7, is SQTIHQWPATLVQPVGSPLSLECTVEGTSNPNLYWYRQAAGRGLQLLFYSVGIGQISSEVPQNLSASRPQDRQFILSSKKLLLSDSGFYLCAWSVGASPGEQYFGPGTRLTVT.

Only a few counts were recorded for this clonotype. The chain has TRBV4-1 and TRBJ1-6; weak D call: TRBD1 (6 bases). The CDR3 sequence is 15 residues long. In germline, CDR1 is MGHRA, CDR2 YSYEKL. V lost 0 bases and J lost 7, with 10 bases in between. The CDR3 here is CASSQEGTQNSPLHF. The DNA for the CDR3 is TGCGCCAGCAGCCAAGAAGGGACACAGAATTCACCCCTCCACTTT.

Points on this clonotype: A read error may account for a junction end that differs from germline. The rearrangement links TRBV7-7 to TRBJ2-7, with TRBD2 matching 15 bases. The CDR3 is made up of 17 amino acids. The V gene's germline CDR1 is SSHAT and CDR2 FNYEAQ (reference sequence). CDR3: CASSPHEGLAGGGEQYF. CDR3 sequence (DNA): TGTGCTAGCAGCCCCCACGAGGGACTAGCGGGAGGTGGTGAGCAGTACTTC.

There are a few counts of this clonotype. The CDR3 nucleotides read TGTGCCAGCAGCTTCCCGGGACACTCGAACACCGGGGAGCTGTTTTTT. Its translation: CASSFPGHSNTGELFF. The chain couples TRBV7-3 to TRBJ2-2, with D maybe TRBD1 (6 bases). V dropped 3 bases and J dropped 0 bases, with 11 bases sitting between them. The CDR3 loop spans 16 amino acids. The germline V gene has CDR1 SGHTA and CDR2 FQGTGA.

This clonotype has just a few counts. The rearrangement uses TRBV18 and TRBJ2-2; 9 positions agree with TRBD2. Germline V gives CDR1 KGHSH, CDR2 LQKENI. The length of the CDR3 is 17 residues. V was pared by 4 bases and J by 5 bases, with 11 bases of the junction left unmatched. The CDR3 region has the DNA TGTGCCAGCTCACGACTTAGCGGGAGCACCGATACCGGGGAGCTGTTTTTT. This encodes CASSRLSGSTDTGELFF.

The CDR3 bases are TGTGCCTGGAGTGAAGGGGATGCCAATCAGCCCCAGCATTTT. Amino acid sequence: CAWSEGDANQPQHF. The rearrangement uses TRBV30 and TRBJ1-5; D is perhaps TRBD1 (5 bases). Germline assignment: CDR1 GTSNPN and CDR2 SVGIG (reference sequence). The CDR3 sequence is 14 residues long. The V and J ends lost 1 base and 3 bases respectively, with 10 bases between them.

There are many counts of this clonotype. The rearrangement uses TRBV29-1 and TRBJ2-7; D possibly corresponds to TRBD2 (5 bases). With 4 bases removed from V and 0 bases from J, the gap between germline ends came to 10 bases. The germline V gene has CDR1 SQVTM and CDR2 ANQGSEA. This CDR3 region has 13 residues. DNA of the CDR3: TGCAGCGTTGTCTCGGCGGGCTCCTACGAGCAGTACTTC. It translates to CSVVSAGSYEQYF.

This clonotype was seen a handful of times. DNA of the CDR3: TGTGCCAGCAACGAGGGGGAGTTGAGGGGCACAGATACGCAGTATTTT. Protein: CASNEGELRGTDTQYF. The chain recombines TRBV14 with TRBJ2-3, with D perhaps matching TRBD1 (6 bases). This CDR3 region has 16 residues. In germline, CDR1 is SGHDN, CDR2 FVKESK. Trimming cost V 7 bases and J 1 base, with 18 bases left between them.

There are a few counts of this clonotype. This chain connects TRBV5-1 to TRBJ2-7; tentatively, D is TRBD1 (7 bases). The CDR3 runs 13 residues. In germline, CDR1 is SGHRS, CDR2 YFSETQ. V was trimmed by 3 bases and J by 5 bases, leaving 12 bases between them. The CDR3 DNA follows: TGCGCCAGCAGCTATGGAGGGGGCAACGAGCAGTACTTC. Its translation: CASSYGGGNEQYF.